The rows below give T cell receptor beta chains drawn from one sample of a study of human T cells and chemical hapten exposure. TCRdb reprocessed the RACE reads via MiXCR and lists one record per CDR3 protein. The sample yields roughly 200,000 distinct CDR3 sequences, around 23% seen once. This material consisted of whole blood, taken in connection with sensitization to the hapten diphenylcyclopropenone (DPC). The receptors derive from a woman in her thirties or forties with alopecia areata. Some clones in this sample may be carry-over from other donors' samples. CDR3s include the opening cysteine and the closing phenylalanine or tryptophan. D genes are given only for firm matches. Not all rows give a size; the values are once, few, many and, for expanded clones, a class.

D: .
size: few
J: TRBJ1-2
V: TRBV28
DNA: TGTGCCAGCAGTTTATCAGTACAGCCAGACTATGGCTACACCTTC
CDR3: CASSLSVQPDYGYTF

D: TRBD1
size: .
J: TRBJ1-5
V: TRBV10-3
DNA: TGTGCCATCCGTTCGGACAGGGGGCAGCCCCAGCATTTT
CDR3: CAIRSDRGQPQHF

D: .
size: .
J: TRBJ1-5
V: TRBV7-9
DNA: TGTGCCACCGACGGGTTGTTTAGCAATCAGCCCCAGCATTTT
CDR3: CATDGLFSNQPQHF

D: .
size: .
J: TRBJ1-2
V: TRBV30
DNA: TGTGCCTGGAGTATAAGTAACTTCTACTATGGCTACACCTTC
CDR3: CAWSISNFYYGYTF

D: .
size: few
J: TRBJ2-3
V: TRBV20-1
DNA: TGCAGTGCTAGAGTACGGGACGGCACAGATACGCAGTATTTT
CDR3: CSARVRDGTDTQYF

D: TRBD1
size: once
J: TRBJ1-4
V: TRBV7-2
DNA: TGTGCCAGCAGCTTAGGTTCAACAGGGGGACACGAAAAACTGTTTTTT
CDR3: CASSLGSTGGHEKLFF

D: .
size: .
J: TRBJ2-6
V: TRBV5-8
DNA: TGTGCCAGCACCCGAAATAGAGGCAGGGTCTCTGGGGCCAACGTCCTGACTTTC
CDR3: CASTRNRGRVSGANVLTF

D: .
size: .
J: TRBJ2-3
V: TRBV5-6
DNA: TGTGCCAGCAGCTTGAGGGTCCCAGATACGCAGTATTTT
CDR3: CASSLRVPDTQYF

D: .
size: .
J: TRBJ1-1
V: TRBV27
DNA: TGTGCCAGCAGTTCCAGTTATAACACTGAAGCTTTCTTT
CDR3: CASSSSYNTEAFF

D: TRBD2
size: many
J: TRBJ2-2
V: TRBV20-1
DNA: TGCAGTGTCGCACCGGGACTAGGGAACACCGGGGAGCTGTTTTTT
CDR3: CSVAPGLGNTGELFF

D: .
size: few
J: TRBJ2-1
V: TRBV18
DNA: TGTGCCAGCTCACCACCGTCCAGTGCCTACAATGAGCAGTTCTTC
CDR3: CASSPPSSAYNEQFF

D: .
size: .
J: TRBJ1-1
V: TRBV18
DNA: TGTGCCAGCTCACCCGGAAACATCAACACTGAAGCTTTCTTT
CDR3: CASSPGNINTEAFF

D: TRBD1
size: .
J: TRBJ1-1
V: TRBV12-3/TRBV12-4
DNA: TGTGCCAGCAGTTCCTGGACAGGGCAAGCTTTCTTT
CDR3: CASSSWTGQAFF

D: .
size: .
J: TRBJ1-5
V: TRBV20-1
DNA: TGCAGTGCTACCCGGGACGCAAATCAGCCCCAGCATTTT
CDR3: CSATRDANQPQHF

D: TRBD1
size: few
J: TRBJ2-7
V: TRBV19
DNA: TGTGCCAGTAAAAGGACAGGGCCCTCCTACGAGCAGTACTTC
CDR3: CASKRTGPSYEQYF

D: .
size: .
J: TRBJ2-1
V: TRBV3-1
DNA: TGTGCCAGCAGCCCCCTAACTAGCCCGAGGGGGAATGAGCAGTTCTTC
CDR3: CASSPLTSPRGNEQFF

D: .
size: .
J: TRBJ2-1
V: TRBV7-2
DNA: TGTGCCAGCAGCTTAGACGACAGAAAGGGGGAGCAGTTCTTC
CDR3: CASSLDDRKGEQFF

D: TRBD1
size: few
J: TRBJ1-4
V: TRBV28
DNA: TGTGCCAGCCCGAGACAGGGTTCGGGGGAAAAACTGTTTTTT
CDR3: CASPRQGSGEKLFF

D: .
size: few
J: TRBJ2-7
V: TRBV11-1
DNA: TGTGCCAGCAGCTTGGGGTGGTCCTACGAGCAGTACTTC
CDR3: CASSLGWSYEQYF

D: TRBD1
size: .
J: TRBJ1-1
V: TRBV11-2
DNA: TGTGCCAGCAGCCGGATACGCCGGACAGGGCTCGGGGGCACTGAAGCTTTCTTT
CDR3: CASSRIRRTGLGGTEAFF

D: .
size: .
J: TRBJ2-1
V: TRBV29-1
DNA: TGCAGCGTTAAGGACAATGAGCAGTTCTTC
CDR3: CSVKDNEQFF

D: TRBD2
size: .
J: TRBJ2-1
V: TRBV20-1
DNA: TGCAGTGCTAGTAGCCTAGCGGGAGACAATGAGCAGTTCTTC
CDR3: CSASSLAGDNEQFF

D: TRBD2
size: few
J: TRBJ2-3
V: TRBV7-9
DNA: TGTGCCAGCAGCTGGCTAGCGGGAGCGGCAGATACGCAGTATTTT
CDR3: CASSWLAGAADTQYF

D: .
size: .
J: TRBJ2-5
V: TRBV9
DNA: TGTGCCAGCAGCGTAGGTCAGGGAGGACAAGAGACCCAGTACTTC
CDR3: CASSVGQGGQETQYF

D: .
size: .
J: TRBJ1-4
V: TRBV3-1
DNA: TGTGCCAGCAGCCTACGGGGGACTAATGAAAAACTGTTTTTT
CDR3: CASSLRGTNEKLFF

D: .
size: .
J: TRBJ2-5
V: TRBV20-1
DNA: TGCAGTGCTAGAGATTCGACAGGAGAAGAGACCCAGTACTTC
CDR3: CSARDSTGEETQYF

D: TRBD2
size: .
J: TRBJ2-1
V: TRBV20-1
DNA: TGCAGTGTTCCGGGACTAGCGGGATCGGGAGGGCGCTACAATGAGCAGTTCTTC
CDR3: CSVPGLAGSGGRYNEQFF

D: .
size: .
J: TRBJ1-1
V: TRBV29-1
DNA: TGCAGCGTTAAGGGGCCGAACACTGAAGCTTTCTTT
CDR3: CSVKGPNTEAFF

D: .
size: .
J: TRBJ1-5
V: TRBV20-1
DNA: TGCAGTGCTCGAAAGGGGGAGCGGGACAATCAGCCCCAGCATTTT
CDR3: CSARKGERDNQPQHF

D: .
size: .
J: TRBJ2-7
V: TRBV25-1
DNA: TGTGCCAGCAGTTCATGGGGGGAGTACGAGCAGTACTTC
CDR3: CASSSWGEYEQYF

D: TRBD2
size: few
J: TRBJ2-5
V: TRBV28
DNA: TGTGCCACTAGCGGGAGCTTAGAGACCCAGTACTTC
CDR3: CATSGSLETQYF

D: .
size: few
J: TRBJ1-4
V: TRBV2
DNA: TGTGCCAGCAGTGAGGGGGGCCTCAATGAAAAACTGTTTTTT
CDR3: CASSEGGLNEKLFF

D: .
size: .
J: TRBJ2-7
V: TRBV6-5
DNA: TGTGCCAGCAGTTACTCGCCCCCCCGATACAGGGGAAGGAGGGACGAGCAGTACTTC
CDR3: CASSYSPPRYRGRRDEQYF

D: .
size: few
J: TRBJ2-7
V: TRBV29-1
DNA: TGCAGCGTTATTCCCCCGGCCGAGCAGTACTTC
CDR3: CSVIPPAEQYF

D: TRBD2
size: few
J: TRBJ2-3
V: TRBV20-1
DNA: TGCAGTGCTACCCGACTAGCGGGAAACACAGATACGCAGTATTTT
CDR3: CSATRLAGNTDTQYF

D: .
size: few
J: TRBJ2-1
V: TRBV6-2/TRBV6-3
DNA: TGTGCGGCGGGTCTCTCCCACAATGAGCAGTTCTTC
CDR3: CAAGLSHNEQFF

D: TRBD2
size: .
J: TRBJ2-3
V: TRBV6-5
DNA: TGTGCCAGCATTTCAAGCGGGAGTAACACGCAGTATTTT
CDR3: CASISSGSNTQYF

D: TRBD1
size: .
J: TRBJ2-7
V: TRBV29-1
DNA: TGCAGCGTTGGGACAGGGGCGCCATACGAGCAGTACTTC
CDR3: CSVGTGAPYEQYF

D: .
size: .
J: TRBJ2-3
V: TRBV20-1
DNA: TGCAGTGCTACCAGCCGAAGGGGTGGGTCGGATACGCAGTATTTT
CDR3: CSATSRRGGSDTQYF

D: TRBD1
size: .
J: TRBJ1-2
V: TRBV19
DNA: TGTGCCAGTAGTAACCGACAGGGGGGTCGCTCCTATGGCTACACCTTC
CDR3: CASSNRQGGRSYGYTF

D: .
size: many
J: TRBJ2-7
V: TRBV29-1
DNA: TGCAGCGTCCGAGAGAACCCACAGGGCCACGAGCAGTACTTC
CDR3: CSVRENPQGHEQYF

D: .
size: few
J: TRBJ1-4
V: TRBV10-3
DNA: TGTGCCATCAGTGACCCCTGGCGGAGTGAAAAACTGTTTTTT
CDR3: CAISDPWRSEKLFF

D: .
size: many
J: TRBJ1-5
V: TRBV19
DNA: TGTGCCAGTAGTATTACGGGGAATCAGCCCCAGCATTTT
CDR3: CASSITGNQPQHF

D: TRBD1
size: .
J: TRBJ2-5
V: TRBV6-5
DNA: TGTGCCAGCAGTAACGGACAGGAAGAGACCCAGTACTTC
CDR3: CASSNGQEETQYF

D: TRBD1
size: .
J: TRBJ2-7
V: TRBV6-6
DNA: TGTGCCGTCACCGGGACAGGGGCCTACGAGCAGTACTTC
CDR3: CAVTGTGAYEQYF

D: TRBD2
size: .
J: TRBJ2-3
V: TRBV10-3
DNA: TGTGCCATGGGGACTAGCGGGACCAAGAGTTCAGATACGCAGTATTTT
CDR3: CAMGTSGTKSSDTQYF

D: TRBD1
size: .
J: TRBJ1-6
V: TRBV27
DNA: TGTGCCAGCAGACACTGGGACAGCTCTTCACCCCTCCACTTT
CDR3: CASRHWDSSSPLHF

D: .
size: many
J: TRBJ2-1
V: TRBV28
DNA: TGTGCCAGCAGTTTATCAAAGGGCAACAATGAGCAGTTCTTC
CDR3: CASSLSKGNNEQFF